Detailed here is one T cell receptor beta chain. Antigen specificity is unknown. The CDR3 is 16 amino acids. Germline assignment: CDR1 GTSNPN and CDR2 SVGIG (reference sequence). V was pared by 4 bases and J by 4 bases, with 12 bases of the junction left unmatched. The data derive from a study of tumor-infiltrating lymphocytes in localized non-small cell lung cancer. General study points: Different pieces of the same tissue were used for each assay. Higher tumor T cell infiltration than in uninvolved lung was supported by TCRbeta sequencing.

The method was immunoSEQ multiplex PCR; TCRdb's version includes in-frame clones alone and lacks a portion of them. The table includes approximately 10,000 clones, around 75% detected once. The chain links TRBV30 to TRBJ2-3; TRBD1 matches 9 bases. The sequence was collected from a human donor with non-small cell lung cancer. Sequencing was done on a sample of uninvolved lung tissue not adjacent to the tumor. CDR3 bases: TGTGCCTGGAAACCAACAGTGACAGGGGGTTCAGATACGCAGTATTTT. This gives the protein CAWKPTVTGGSDTQYF.